This TCR beta chain is from a study of blood T cell repertoires in COVID-19. Study-wide background: Sites in the United States, Italy and Spain provided acute and convalescent COVID-19 samples. T cells, B-cell-depleted T cells, or PBMCs supplied cDNA or gDNA.

Clones were sequenced by immunoSEQ multiplex PCR, and TCRdb holds only the in-frame ones, with some missing. The table has 65,000 to 90,000 clones, around 84% seen once. The CDR3 is made up of 13 amino acids. Germline V gene lookup returns CDR1 SGHTA and CDR2 FQGTGA. The germline V and J ends were trimmed by 5 bases and 1 base, with 8 bases remaining between them. The clonotype originates from an elderly woman in a cohort sampled during active or convalescent COVID-19. Sequencing used peripheral blood. The V call is TRBV7-3, the J call TRBJ1-1; D is unclear. CDR3 protein: CASSPTRNTEAFF. The CDR3 DNA is TGTGCCAGCAGCCCCACGCGGAACACTGAAGCTTTCTTT.